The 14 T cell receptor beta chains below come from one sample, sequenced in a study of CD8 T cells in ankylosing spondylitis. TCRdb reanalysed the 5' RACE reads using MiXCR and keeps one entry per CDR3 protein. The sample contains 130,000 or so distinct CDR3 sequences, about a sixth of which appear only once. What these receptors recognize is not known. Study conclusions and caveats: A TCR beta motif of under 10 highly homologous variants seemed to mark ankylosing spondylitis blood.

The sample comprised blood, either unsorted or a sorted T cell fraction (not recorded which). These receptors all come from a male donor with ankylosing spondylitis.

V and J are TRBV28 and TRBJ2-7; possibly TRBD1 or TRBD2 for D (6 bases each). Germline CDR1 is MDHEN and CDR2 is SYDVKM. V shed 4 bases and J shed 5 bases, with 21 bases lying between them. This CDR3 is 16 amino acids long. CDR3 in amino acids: CASSSIQGLPADEQYF. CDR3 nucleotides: TGTGCCAGCAGTTCCATACAGGGACTTCCCGCGGACGAGCAGTACTTC.

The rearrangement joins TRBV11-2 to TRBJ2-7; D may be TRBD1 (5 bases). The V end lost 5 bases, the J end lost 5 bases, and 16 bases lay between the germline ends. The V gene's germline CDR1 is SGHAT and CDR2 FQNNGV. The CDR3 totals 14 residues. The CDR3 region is CASSLGPGSHEQYF. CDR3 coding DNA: TGTGCCAGCAGCCTGGGGCCAGGGTCACACGAGCAGTACTTC.

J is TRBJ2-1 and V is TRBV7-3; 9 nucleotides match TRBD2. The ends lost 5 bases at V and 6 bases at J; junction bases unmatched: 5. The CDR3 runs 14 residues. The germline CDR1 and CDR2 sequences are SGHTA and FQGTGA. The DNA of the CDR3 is TGTGCCAGCAGCGCGGGAGGGCCCATCAATGAGCAGTTCTTC. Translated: CASSAGGPINEQFF.

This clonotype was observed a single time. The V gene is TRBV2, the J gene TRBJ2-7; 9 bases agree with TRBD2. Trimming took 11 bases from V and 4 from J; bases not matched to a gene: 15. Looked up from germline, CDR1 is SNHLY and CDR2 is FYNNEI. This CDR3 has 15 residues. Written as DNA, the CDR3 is TGTGCCGGGAATAGCGGGAGATCCCCGGTTTACGAGCAGTACTTC. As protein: CAGNSGRSPVYEQYF.

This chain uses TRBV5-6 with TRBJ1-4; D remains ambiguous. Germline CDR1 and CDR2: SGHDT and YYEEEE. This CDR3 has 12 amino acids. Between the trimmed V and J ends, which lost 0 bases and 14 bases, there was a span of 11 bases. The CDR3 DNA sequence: TGTGCCAGCAGCTTGGGCGGGGATCGCCTGTTTTTT. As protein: CASSLGGDRLFF.

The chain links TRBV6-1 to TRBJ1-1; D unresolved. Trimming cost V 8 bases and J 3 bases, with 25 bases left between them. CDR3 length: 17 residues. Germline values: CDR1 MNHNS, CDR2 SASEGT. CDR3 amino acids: CASAPNLWKGEDTEAFF. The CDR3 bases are TGTGCCAGCGCCCCTAATCTCTGGAAGGGAGAGGACACTGAAGCTTTCTTT.

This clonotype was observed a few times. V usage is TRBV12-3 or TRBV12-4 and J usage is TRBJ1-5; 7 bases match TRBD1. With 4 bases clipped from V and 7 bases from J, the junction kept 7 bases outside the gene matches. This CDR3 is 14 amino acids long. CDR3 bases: TGTGCCAGCAGTTCGACAGGGCCCAGGCAGCCCCAGCATTTT. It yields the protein CASSSTGPRQPQHF.

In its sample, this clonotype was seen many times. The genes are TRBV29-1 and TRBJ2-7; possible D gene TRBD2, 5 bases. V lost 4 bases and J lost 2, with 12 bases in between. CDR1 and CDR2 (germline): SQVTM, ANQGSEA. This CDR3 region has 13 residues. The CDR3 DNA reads TGCAGCGTTGTTGAGCGGTCCCCCTACGAGCAGTACTTC. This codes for CSVVERSPYEQYF.

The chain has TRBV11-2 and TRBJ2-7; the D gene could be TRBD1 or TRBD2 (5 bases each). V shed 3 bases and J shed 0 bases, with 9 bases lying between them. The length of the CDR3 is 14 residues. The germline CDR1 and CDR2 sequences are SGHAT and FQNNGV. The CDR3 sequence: CASSFGADSYEQYF. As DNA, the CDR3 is TGTGCCAGCAGCTTCGGGGCGGACTCCTACGAGCAGTACTTC.

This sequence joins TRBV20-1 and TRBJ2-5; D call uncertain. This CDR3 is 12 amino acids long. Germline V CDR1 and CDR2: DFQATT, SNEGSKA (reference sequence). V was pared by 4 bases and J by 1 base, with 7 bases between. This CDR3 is CSANQVQETQYF. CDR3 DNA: TGCAGTGCTAACCAGGTCCAAGAGACCCAGTACTTC.

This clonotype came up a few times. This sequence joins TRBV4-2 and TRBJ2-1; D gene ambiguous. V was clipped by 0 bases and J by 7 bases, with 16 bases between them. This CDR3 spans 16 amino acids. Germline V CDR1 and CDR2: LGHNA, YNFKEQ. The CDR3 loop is CASSQEMGRWENEQFF. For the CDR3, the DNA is TGTGCCAGCAGCCAAGAAATGGGTAGGTGGGAAAATGAGCAGTTCTTC.

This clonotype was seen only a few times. This CDR3 reads CASSQVSDTLYGYTF. The CDR3 nucleotides are TGTGCCAGCAGCCAAGTAAGCGACACGCTCTATGGCTACACCTTC. The chain recombines TRBV3-1 with TRBJ1-2, with D unresolved. The germline CDR1 and CDR2 sequences are LGHDT and YNNKEL (reference sequence). The V and J ends lost 1 base and 4 bases respectively, with 13 bases between them. The CDR3 covers 15 residues. The full variable domain, with the rest looked up from reference TRBV3-1 and TRBJ1-2, is DTAVSQTPKYLVTQMGNDKSIKCEQNLGHDTMYWYKQDSKKFLKIMFSYNNKELIINETVPNRFSPKSPDKAHLNLHINSLELGDSAVYFCASSQVSDTLYGYTFGSGTRLTVV.

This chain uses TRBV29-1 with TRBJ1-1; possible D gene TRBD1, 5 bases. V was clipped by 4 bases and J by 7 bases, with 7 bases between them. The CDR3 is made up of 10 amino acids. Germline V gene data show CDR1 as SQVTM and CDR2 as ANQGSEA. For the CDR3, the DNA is TGCAGCGTTGTTACAGGTGAAGCTTTCTTT. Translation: CSVVTGEAFF.

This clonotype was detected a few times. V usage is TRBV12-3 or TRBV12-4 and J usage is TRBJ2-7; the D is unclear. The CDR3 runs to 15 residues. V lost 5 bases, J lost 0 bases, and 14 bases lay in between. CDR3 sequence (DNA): TGTGCCAGCAGTCCATTCTACCGGAGCTCCTACGAGCAGTACTTC. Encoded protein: CASSPFYRSSYEQYF.